This T cell receptor beta chain was recovered during a study of CD8+CD57+ T cells in acquired aplastic anemia. As for the study in general: Sorted CD4+ plus CD8+ cells gave DNA averaging about 3 ug.

In this sample, this clonotype turned up many times. The antigen is not known. The study profiled TCR beta VDJ and CDR3 using genomic DNA as template. MiXCR was run by TCRdb on the reads, yielding one entry per CDR3 protein. Counted here are 150,000 or so distinct CDR3 sequences, about 45% occurring once; the ten biggest clones make up roughly 1.1%. Whole-study results and caveats: The number of CD8+ CDR3 sequences shared by patients and controls was twenty-nine.

Patients sequenced had flow cytometry evidence of CD8+CD57+ cell expansion. At the time of blood sampling, patients had not yet received any therapy. The germline V and J ends were trimmed by 1 base and 1 base, with 7 bases remaining between them. CDR3 size: 14 residues. Germline V CDR1 and CDR2: DFQATT, SNEGSKA (reference sequence). The specimen sequenced was sorted CD4+, CD8+, or CD8+CD57+ T cells (not recorded which) from PBMCs. The genes are TRBV20-1 and TRBJ2-2; tentatively, D is TRBD1 (6 bases). This TCR was sampled from a human donor with aplastic anemia. CDR3 DNA: TGCAGTGCTAGAGCCAGGGGGAACACCGGGGAGCTGTTTTTT. Translated, it gives CSARARGNTGELFF.